The 23 T cell receptor beta chains below come from one sample, sequenced in a study of OX40 agonist ivuxolimab in advanced cancers. Produced via immunoSEQ multiplex PCR; TCRdb's table is partial and in-frame only. Among 55,000 to 70,000 clones listed, more than 75% were seen once. Source: CD4+ or CD8+ T cells sorted from blood, taken in a trial of the OX40 agonist ivuxolimab. The receptors here all came from an adult with an advanced solid tumor such as melanoma, head and neck, liver or kidney cancer.

V and J are TRBV5-1 and TRBJ1-1, with D possibly matching TRBD1 (6 bases). Germline V gene data show CDR1 as SGHRS and CDR2 as YFSETQ. The CDR3 covers 15 residues. The V and J ends lost 2 bases and 1 base respectively, with 12 bases between them. The CDR3 is CASSFTGHTNTEAFF. The CDR3 nucleotides read TGCGCCAGCAGCTTTACGGGACATACGAACACTGAAGCTTTCTTT. Together with reference TRBV5-1 and TRBJ1-1, the CDR3 gives the full variable domain: KAGVTQTPRYLIKTRGQQVTLSCSPISGHRSVSWYQQTPGQGLQFLFEYFSETQRNKGNFPGRFSGRQFSNSRSEMNVSTLELGDSALYLCASSFTGHTNTEAFFGQGTRLTVV.

There are a few counts of this clone. The J gene is TRBJ2-5, the V gene TRBV27; TRBD1 might be the D (5 bases). CDR3 size: 15 residues. V was pared by 5 bases and J by 4 bases, with 17 bases between. Germline assignment: CDR1 MNHEY and CDR2 SMNVEV (reference sequence). The CDR3 nucleotides read TGTGCCAGCAGTCCATACCAGGGAACGGTAGAGACCCAGTACTTC. Translated: CASSPYQGTVETQYF.

V usage is TRBV27 and J usage is TRBJ2-7, with D perhaps assigned TRBD1 or TRBD2 (5 bases each). Germline values: CDR1 MNHEY, CDR2 SMNVEV (reference sequence). CDR3 length: 15 amino acids. Trimming took off 8 bases at V and 3 bases at J, with 20 bases between the two ends. CDR3 region: CASGEGPQGVYEQYF. CDR3 DNA: TGTGCCAGCGGAGAGGGACCCCAAGGCGTCTACGAGCAGTACTTC.

The rearrangement links TRBV2 to TRBJ2-7; 11 nucleotides match TRBD1. With V trimmed by 6 bases and J by 6 bases, 10 bases remained unmatched. The germline V gene encodes CDR1 SNHLY and CDR2 FYNNEI. The CDR3 has 15 residues. The CDR3 DNA sequence: TGTGCCAGCAGCGAGACGGGACAGGGGGGTTCCGAGCAGTACTTC. It yields the protein CASSETGQGGSEQYF.

This chain connects TRBV19 to TRBJ2-7; possible D gene TRBD2, 5 bases. Germline CDR1 reads LNHDA; CDR2 reads SQIVND (reference sequence). CDR3 length: 13 amino acids. Trimming shortened V by 5 bases and J by 4 bases, and 12 bases separated the two germline ends. The CDR3 loop reads CASSERVYYEQYF. The CDR3 DNA reads as TGTGCCAGTAGTGAGAGGGTATATTACGAGCAGTACTTC.

This chain links TRBV6-5 with TRBJ1-2; D may be TRBD1 (5 bases). The CDR3 contains 14 residues. CDR1 and CDR2 (germline): MNHEY, SVGAGI. The V gene lost 6 bases and the J gene lost 0 bases, with 11 bases spanning the gap. CDR3 in DNA: TGTGCCAGCAGCCGCGGGGGGGCTAACTATGGCTACACCTTC. Residues: CASSRGGANYGYTF.

The V gene is TRBV2, the J gene TRBJ2-7; 8 positions agree with TRBD1. Germline V gene data show CDR1 as SNHLY and CDR2 as FYNNEI. V lost 5 bases to trimming and J lost 5 bases; unmatched junction nucleotides: 8. The CDR3 extends over 14 amino acids. The DNA of the CDR3 is TGTGCCAGCAGTCCGGGACAGGTTTCGGACGAGCAGTACTTC. It specifies CASSPGQVSDEQYF.

The chain is built from TRBV7-3 and TRBJ2-1; maybe TRBD2 (6 bases). With 2 bases removed from V and 5 bases from J, the gap between germline ends came to 10 bases. Germline loops: CDR1 SGHTA, CDR2 FQGTGA. This CDR3 is built from 14 residues. The CDR3 DNA reads TGTGCCAGCAGCTTAGGCGGGACTGACAATGAGCAGTTCTTC. Translating it yields CASSLGGTDNEQFF.

This chain connects TRBV7-9 to TRBJ1-2, with TRBD1 identical over 7 bases. Trimming took 3 bases from V and 10 from J; bases not matched to a gene: 5. The germline V gene has CDR1 SEHNR and CDR2 FQNEAQ (reference sequence). This CDR3 is 12 amino acids long. In DNA form, the CDR3 reads TGTGCCAGCAGCTTCCGACAGGGCGTCTACACCTTC. This translates into CASSFRQGVYTF. The variable domain in full, completed from reference TRBV7-9 and TRBJ1-2, reads DTGVSQNPRHKITKRGQNVTFRCDPISEHNRLYWYRQTLGQGPEFLTYFQNEAQLEKSRLLSDRFSAERPKGSFSTLEIQRTEQGDSAMYLCASSFRQGVYTFGSGTRLTVV.

The genes are TRBV6-6 and TRBJ2-7, with 8 bases aligning to TRBD2. V lost 6 bases and J lost 5; bases outside the gene matches: 12. CDR3 size: 15 residues. The germline gives CDR1 MNHNY, CDR2 SVGAGI (reference sequence). The DNA for the CDR3 is TGTGCCAGCAGCGCCACCGGGAGGGATCGCGACGAGCAGTACTTC. It translates to CASSATGRDRDEQYF.

The chain uses TRBV28 and TRBJ2-1; TRBD1 aligns across 12 bases. The CDR3 runs 14 residues. The junction had 10 bases not matched to a gene; V was cut back by 10 bases and J by 9 bases. Germline V CDR1 and CDR2: MDHEN, SYDVKM. CDR3 residues: CATVTGTGGGEQFF. The DNA of the CDR3 is TGTGCCACCGTAACCGGGACAGGGGGCGGTGAGCAGTTCTTC.

As DNA, the CDR3 is TGTGCCAGCAGCTCCCTCCGGGACAGGGGTTCCTACGAGCAGTACTTC. This sequence encodes CASSSLRDRGSYEQYF. The J gene is TRBJ2-7, the V gene TRBV7-9; 10 bases agree with TRBD1. V shed 4 bases, J shed 1 base, and the junction held 7 bases outside the gene matches. Germline-derived CDR1 and CDR2 are SEHNR and FQNEAQ (reference sequence). The CDR3 has 16 amino acids.

The chain uses TRBV7-2 and TRBJ1-4, with D uncertain. Germline CDR1 reads SGHTA; CDR2 reads FQGNSA. The ends were cut back, 5 bases at V and 7 bases at J, with 26 bases in the middle. The CDR3 runs 18 residues. CDR3 amino acids: CASSPFAAETLRGEKLFF. For the CDR3, the DNA is TGTGCCAGCAGCCCCTTTGCGGCCGAGACCCTTAGAGGTGAAAAACTGTTTTTT.

The chain is built from TRBV6-5 and TRBJ2-7; D is unresolved. With 5 bases removed from V and 0 bases from J, the gap between germline ends came to 11 bases. This CDR3 contains 14 residues. Germline V gene lookup returns CDR1 MNHEY and CDR2 SVGAGI. The CDR3 here is CASSTRFFSYEQYF. The CDR3 coding sequence is TGTGCCAGCAGTACCAGGTTCTTCTCCTACGAGCAGTACTTC.

J is TRBJ2-1 and V is TRBV5-1; 8 bases fit TRBD1. Trimming removed 5 bases from V and 12 bases from J; junction bases left unmatched: 7. This CDR3 contains 12 residues. Germline V gives CDR1 SGHRS, CDR2 YFSETQ. CDR3 in DNA: TGCGCCAGCAGTATGACAGGGGCCTTGCAGTTCTTC. It encodes CASSMTGALQFF. Looking up the rest from reference TRBV5-1 and TRBJ2-1 gives the full variable domain: KAGVTQTPRYLIKTRGQQVTLSCSPISGHRSVSWYQQTPGQGLQFLFEYFSETQRNKGNFPGRFSGRQFSNSRSEMNVSTLELGDSALYLCASSMTGALQFFGPGTRLTVL.

The chain uses TRBV27 and TRBJ1-6; D remains unclear. The CDR3 covers 14 residues. CDR1 MNHEY and CDR2 SMNVEV come from the germline V gene (reference sequence). V gave up 1 base and J gave up 7 bases, with 8 bases separating them. The CDR3 nucleotides read TGTGCCAGCAGTTTATTTGGAGGCAATTCACCCCTCCACTTT. Protein product: CASSLFGGNSPLHF.

J is TRBJ2-1 and V is TRBV7-9; weak D call: TRBD2 (6 bases). V gave up 5 bases and J gave up 4 bases, with 21 bases separating them. Germline loops: CDR1 SEHNR, CDR2 FQNEAQ (reference sequence). This CDR3 has 17 amino acids. In nucleotides, the CDR3 is TGTGCCAGCAGCCCACCGGGGATAGCGGTACTTTACAATGAGCAGTTCTTC. The encoded protein is CASSPPGIAVLYNEQFF. Looking up the rest from reference TRBV7-9 and TRBJ2-1 gives the full variable domain: DTGVSQNPRHKITKRGQNVTFRCDPISEHNRLYWYRQTLGQGPEFLTYFQNEAQLEKSRLLSDRFSAERPKGSFSTLEIQRTEQGDSAMYLCASSPPGIAVLYNEQFFGPGTRLTVL.

The J gene is TRBJ2-7, the V gene TRBV2; 10 bases align to TRBD1. The J segment lost 3 bases and the V segment lost 5 bases, leaving 13 bases of the junction unmatched. The CDR3 consists of 17 residues. Germline assignment: CDR1 SNHLY and CDR2 FYNNEI. The CDR3 DNA follows: TGTGCCAGCAGTTCCGGGACAGGGGAGAGCGGGGTCTACGAGCAGTACTTC. Translation gives CASSSGTGESGVYEQYF.

V is TRBV6-5 and J is TRBJ2-5, with 10 bases aligning to TRBD2. The ends lost 6 bases at V and 5 bases at J; junction bases unmatched: 9. CDR1 and CDR2 (germline): MNHEY, SVGAGI. The CDR3 extends over 15 amino acids. The CDR3 loop is CASRASGSREETQYF. CDR3 coding DNA: TGTGCCAGCAGGGCTAGCGGGAGTCGAGAGGAGACCCAGTACTTC.

This rearrangement joins TRBV6-1 to TRBJ2-5, with TRBD1 matching over 8 bases. CDR1 and CDR2 (germline): MNHNS, SASEGT. The CDR3 is 17 residues long. J lost 1 base, V lost 2 bases, and 9 bases had no gene match. CDR3 sequence (DNA): TGTGCCAGCAGTGAATGGGGGACAGGAGAACGCCAAGAGACCCAGTACTTC. Protein: CASSEWGTGERQETQYF.

The J gene is TRBJ2-1, the V gene TRBV18; D gene unclear. The length of the CDR3 is 15 residues. V was cut by 0 bases and J by 2 bases, with 8 bases left in between. CDR1 KGHSH and CDR2 LQKENI come from the germline V gene. DNA for the CDR3: TGTGCCAGCTCACCACCGGGTGACACCTACAATGAGCAGTTCTTC. This translates into CASSPPGDTYNEQFF.

This sequence joins TRBV7-3 and TRBJ2-7, with D unresolved. Germline CDR1 and CDR2: SGHTA and FQGTGA. Trimming pared 3 bases from V and 1 base from J, leaving 4 bases between. The CDR3 loop spans 12 amino acids. CDR3: CASSFGSYEQYF. For the CDR3, the DNA is TGTGCCAGCAGCTTTGGTTCCTACGAGCAGTACTTC.

The V call is TRBV5-4, the J call TRBJ2-2, with a possible D match to TRBD2 (6 bases). The CDR3 sequence is 16 residues long. Trimming cost V 0 bases and J 1 base, with 10 bases left between them. Germline assignment: CDR1 SGHNT and CDR2 YYREEE (reference sequence). The DNA of the CDR3 is TGTGCCAGCAGCTTGGCGGCTAGCGAGAACACCGGGGAGCTGTTTTTT. Translated: CASSLAASENTGELFF.